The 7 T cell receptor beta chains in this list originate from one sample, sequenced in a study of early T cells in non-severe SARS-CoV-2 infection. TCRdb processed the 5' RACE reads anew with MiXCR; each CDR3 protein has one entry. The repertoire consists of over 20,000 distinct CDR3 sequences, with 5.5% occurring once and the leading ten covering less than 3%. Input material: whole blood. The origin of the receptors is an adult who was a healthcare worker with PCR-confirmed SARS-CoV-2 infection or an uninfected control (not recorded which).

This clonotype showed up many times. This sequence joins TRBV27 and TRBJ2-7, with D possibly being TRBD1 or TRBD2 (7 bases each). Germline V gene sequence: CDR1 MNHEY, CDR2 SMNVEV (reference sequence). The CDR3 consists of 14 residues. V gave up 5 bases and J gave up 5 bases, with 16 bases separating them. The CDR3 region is CASSPGGGLNEQYF. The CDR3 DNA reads TGTGCCAGCAGTCCAGGGGGGGGGCTTAACGAGCAGTACTTC.

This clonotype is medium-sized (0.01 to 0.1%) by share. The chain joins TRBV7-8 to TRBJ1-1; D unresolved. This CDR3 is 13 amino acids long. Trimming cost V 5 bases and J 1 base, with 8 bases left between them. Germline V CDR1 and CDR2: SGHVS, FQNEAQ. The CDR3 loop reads CASSRVGNTEAFF. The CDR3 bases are TGTGCCAGCAGCCGTGTTGGGAACACTGAAGCTTTCTTT.

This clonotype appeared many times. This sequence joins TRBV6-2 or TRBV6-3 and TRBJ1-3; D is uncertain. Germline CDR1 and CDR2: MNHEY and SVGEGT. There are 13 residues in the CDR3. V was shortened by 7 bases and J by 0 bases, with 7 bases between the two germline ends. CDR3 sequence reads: CASTPRSGNTIYF. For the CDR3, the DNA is TGTGCCAGCACCCCGCGCTCTGGAAACACCATATATTTT.

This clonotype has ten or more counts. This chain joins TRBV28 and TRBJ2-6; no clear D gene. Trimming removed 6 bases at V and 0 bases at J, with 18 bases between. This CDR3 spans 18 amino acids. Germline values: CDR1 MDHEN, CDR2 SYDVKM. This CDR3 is CASSPAGINRSGANVLTF. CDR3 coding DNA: TGTGCCAGCAGCCCCGCAGGCATCAACCGCTCTGGGGCCAACGTCCTGACTTTC. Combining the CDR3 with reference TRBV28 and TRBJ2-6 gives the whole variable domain DVKVTQSSRYLVKRTGEKVFLECVQDMDHENMFWYRQDPGLGLRLIYFSYDVKMKEKGDIPEGYSVSREKKERFSLILESASTNQTSMYLCASSPAGINRSGANVLTFGAGSRLTVL.

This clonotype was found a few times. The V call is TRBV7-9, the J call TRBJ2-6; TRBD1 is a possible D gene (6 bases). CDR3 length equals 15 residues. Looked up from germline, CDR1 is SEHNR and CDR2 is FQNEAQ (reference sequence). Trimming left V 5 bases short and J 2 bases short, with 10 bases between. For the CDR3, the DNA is TGTGCCAGCAGCCAAGAGGGGGCTGGGGCCAACGTCCTGACTTTC. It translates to CASSQEGAGANVLTF.

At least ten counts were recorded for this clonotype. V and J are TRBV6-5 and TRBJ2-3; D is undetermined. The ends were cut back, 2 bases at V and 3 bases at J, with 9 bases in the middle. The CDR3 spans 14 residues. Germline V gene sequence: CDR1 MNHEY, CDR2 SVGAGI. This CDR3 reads CASSYRPETDTQYF. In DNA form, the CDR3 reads TGTGCCAGCAGTTACCGTCCTGAGACAGATACGCAGTATTTT.

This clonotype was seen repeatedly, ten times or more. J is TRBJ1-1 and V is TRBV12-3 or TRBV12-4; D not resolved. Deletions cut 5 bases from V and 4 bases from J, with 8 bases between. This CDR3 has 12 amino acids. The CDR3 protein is CASSARSTEAFF. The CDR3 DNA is TGTGCCAGCAGTGCCAGGAGCACTGAAGCTTTCTTT.